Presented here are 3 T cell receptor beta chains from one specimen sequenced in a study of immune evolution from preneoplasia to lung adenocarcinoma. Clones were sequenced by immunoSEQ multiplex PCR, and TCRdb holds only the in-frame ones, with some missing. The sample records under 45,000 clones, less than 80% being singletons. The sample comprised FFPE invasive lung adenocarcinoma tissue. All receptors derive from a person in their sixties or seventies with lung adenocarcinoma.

The CDR3 bases are TGCAGCGTTGAGAAACAGAGACAAGAGACCCAGTACTTC. It encodes CSVEKQRQETQYF. The chain recombines TRBV29-1 with TRBJ2-5; D unclear. Looked up from germline, CDR1 is SQVTM and CDR2 is ANQGSEA. The CDR3 consists of 13 residues. V was pared by 3 bases and J by 2 bases, with 10 bases between.

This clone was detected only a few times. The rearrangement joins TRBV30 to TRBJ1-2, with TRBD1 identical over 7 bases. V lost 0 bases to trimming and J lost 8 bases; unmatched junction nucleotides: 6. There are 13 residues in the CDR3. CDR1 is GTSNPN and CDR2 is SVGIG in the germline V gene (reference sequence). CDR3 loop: CAWSVGVGQGYTF. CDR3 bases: TGTGCCTGGAGTGTAGGTGTGGGACAGGGCTACACCTTC. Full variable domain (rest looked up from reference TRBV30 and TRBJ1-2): SQTIHQWPATLVQPVGSPLSLECTVEGTSNPNLYWYRQAAGRGLQLLFYSVGIGQISSEVPQNLSASRPQDRQFILSSKKLLLSDSGFYLCAWSVGVGQGYTFGSGTRLTVV.

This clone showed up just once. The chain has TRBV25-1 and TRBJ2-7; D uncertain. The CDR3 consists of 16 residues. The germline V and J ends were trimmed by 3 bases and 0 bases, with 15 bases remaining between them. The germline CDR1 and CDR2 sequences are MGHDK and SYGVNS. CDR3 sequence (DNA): TGTGCCAGCAGTGAGGGTCGCGTGGCGAGCTCCTACGAGCAGTACTTC. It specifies CASSEGRVASSYEQYF.